The table lists the clone carrying this T cell receptor beta chain with a count of one. As yet, its antigen is unknown. The data stem from a study of OX40 agonist ivuxolimab in advanced cancers. Study details: Prior checkpoint blockade (anti-PD-1, anti-PD-L1 or anti-CTLA-4) was permitted; approximately 40% had it. Among those treated, three patients had partial responses, one with hepatocellular carcinoma and two with cutaneous melanoma.

Method: immunoSEQ multiplex PCR; TCRdb's copy keeps in-frame clones and lacks some. Among under 20,000 clones listed, more than 80% were seen once. V was clipped by 1 base and J by 2 bases; unmatched bases: 4. CDR1 is LNHDA, CDR2 SQIVND, per germline (reference sequence). The CDR3 has 15 amino acids. Study results and caveats: At 0.1 to 3.0 mg/kg and by week 6, clonal expansion occurred in CD4+ and CD8+ blood T cells.

The sequencing here drew on CD4+ or CD8+ T cells sorted from blood, taken in a trial of the OX40 agonist ivuxolimab. The receptor was derived from an adult with an advanced solid tumor such as melanoma, head and neck, liver or kidney cancer. The rearrangement joins TRBV19 to TRBJ2-7, with TRBD2 matching 8 bases. The CDR3 bases are TGTGCCAGTAGTATAGCGGGGGGGGCTACCTACGAGCAGTACTTC. This gives the protein CASSIAGGATYEQYF.